Listed here are 19 T cell receptor beta chains from one sample, sequenced in a study of T cell responses to AZD1222 COVID-19 vaccine. Using immunoSEQ multiplex PCR, the repertoire was profiled, and TCRdb retains in-frame clones only, with some absent. The sample shows 110,000 or so clones, nearly 90% of them seen only once. Source: peripheral blood, taken 28 days after the second AZD1222 dose. Every receptor here comes from an adult who received the AZD1222 COVID-19 vaccine.

This clone was observed once. The V and J genes are TRBV13 and TRBJ1-5, with D maybe TRBD1 (6 bases). Germline lookup yields CDR1 PRHDT and CDR2 FYEKMQ (reference sequence). CDR3 length: 13 amino acids. Trimming shortened V by 5 bases and J by 3 bases, and 8 bases separated the two germline ends. The CDR3 region has the DNA TGTGCCAGCAGCCGGGGGGCCAATCAGCCCCAGCATTTT. Amino acids: CASSRGANQPQHF.

This clone came up once. The V gene is TRBV11-1, the J gene TRBJ2-1, with 7 positions matching TRBD2. CDR1 SGHAT and CDR2 FQDESV come from the germline V gene (reference sequence). Trimming cost V 7 bases and J 3 bases; bases outside gene matches: 6. The CDR3 extends over 14 amino acids. In nucleotides, the CDR3 is TGTGCCAGCACTACACTAGCGAACTACAATGAGCAGTTCTTC. Translating it yields CASTTLANYNEQFF. Complete variable domain (other parts from reference TRBV11-1 and TRBJ2-1): EAEVAQSPRYKITEKSQAVAFWCDPISGHATLYWYRQILGQGPELLVQFQDESVVDDSQLPKDRFSAERLKGVDSTLKIQPAELGDSAMYLCASTTLANYNEQFFGPGTRLTVL.

The rearrangement uses TRBV4-2 and TRBJ2-2, with TRBD2 matching 8 bases. CDR1 is LGHNA and CDR2 is YNFKEQ in the germline V gene. V gave up 1 base and J gave up 0 bases; unmatched junction bases: 4. This CDR3 is built from 17 residues. CDR3 nucleotide sequence: TGTGCCAGCAGCCAAGCCGCACTAGCGGCGAACACCGGGGAGCTGTTTTTT. Amino acids: CASSQAALAANTGELFF.

The gene calls are TRBV28 and TRBJ1-2, with D uncertain. CDR3 length equals 12 residues. V was cut by 4 bases and J by 8 bases, with 11 bases left in between. CDR1 and CDR2 (germline): MDHEN, SYDVKM. CDR3: CASSSDLAGYTF. The CDR3 coding sequence is TGTGCCAGCAGTTCGGACCTTGCGGGCTACACCTTC.

This chain uses TRBV28 with TRBJ2-7; the match to TRBD1 covers 11 bases. Germline CDR1 MDHEN, CDR2 SYDVKM. Germline trimming cut 5 bases from V and 0 bases from J; bases unmatched to any gene: 3. This CDR3 has 15 amino acids. The CDR3 reads CASSIGTGGSYEQYF. In DNA form, the CDR3 reads TGTGCCAGCAGTATCGGGACAGGGGGCTCCTACGAGCAGTACTTC.

This clone appeared a few times. The rearrangement uses TRBV7-9 and TRBJ1-1; D is unclear. CDR1 and CDR2 from the germline V gene are SEHNR and FQNEAQ (reference sequence). V lost 5 bases, J lost 2 bases, and 12 bases lay in between. The CDR3 covers 14 residues. The CDR3 DNA is TGTGCCAGCAGCCCCCGGTCCTTCAACACTGAAGCTTTCTTT. Its protein is CASSPRSFNTEAFF.

The gene calls are TRBV19 and TRBJ1-6, with 7 bases matching TRBD1. The CDR3 is 16 amino acids. Germline CDR1 reads LNHDA; CDR2 reads SQIVND (reference sequence). Unmatched junction bases numbered 13, after V lost 7 bases and J lost 7 bases. The CDR3 reads CASKRAPGQTNSPLHF. CDR3 DNA: TGTGCCAGTAAACGAGCTCCGGGACAGACCAATTCACCCCTCCACTTT.

V gene TRBV9 combines with J gene TRBJ2-5; 10 nucleotides line up with TRBD2. This CDR3 contains 16 residues. Trimming removed 0 bases from V and 7 bases from J; junction bases left unmatched: 9. Germline V gene lookup returns CDR1 SGDLS and CDR2 YYNGEE. In DNA, the CDR3 is TGTGCCAGCAGCGTAGTAGAAGCGGGAGGGCGAGGGACCCAGTACTTC. Translation gives CASSVVEAGGRGTQYF.

This chain links TRBV21-1 with TRBJ1-5; the D call of TRBD1 is as the table states it, not checked on the DNA. TRBV21-1 is reported as a pseudogene. The CDR3 spans 17 residues. CDR3 amino acids: CASSKATGGRGNQPQHF. In DNA form, the CDR3 reads TGTGCCAGCAGCAAAGCGACAGGGGGCAGGGGCAATCAGCCCCAGCATTTT.

The CDR3 reads CAWSVPSSGSVDTQYF. For the CDR3, the DNA is TGTGCCTGGAGTGTACCGAGTAGCGGGAGTGTAGATACGCAGTATTTT. The gene calls are TRBV30 and TRBJ2-3; 9 bases line up with TRBD2. CDR1 is GTSNPN, CDR2 SVGIG, per germline (reference sequence). The CDR3 runs to 16 residues. V lost 0 bases, J lost 5 bases, and 9 bases stayed unmatched.

The J gene is TRBJ2-5, the V gene TRBV3-1 (or the pseudogene TRBV3-2); TRBD2 agrees at 13 bases. The CDR3 length is 16 residues. V dropped 4 bases and J dropped 6; count of bases not matched to a gene: 8. CDR1 and CDR2 from the germline V gene are LGHDT and YNNKEL (reference sequence). The CDR3 coding sequence is TGTGCCAGCAGCCCTTCGGGACTAGCGGGAACGAAGACCCAGTACTTC. Protein sequence: CASSPSGLAGTKTQYF.

This clone came up once. This chain uses TRBV29-1 with TRBJ1-1, with a possible D match to TRBD1 (5 bases). The V gene's germline CDR1 is SQVTM and CDR2 ANQGSEA. The germline V and J ends were trimmed by 8 bases and 1 base, with 11 bases remaining between them. The length of the CDR3 is 12 residues. The CDR3: CSSRGTNTEAFF. The CDR3, as DNA: TGCAGCTCCCGAGGGACGAACACTGAAGCTTTCTTT.

J is TRBJ2-1 and V is TRBV9, with D possibly matching TRBD2 (5 bases). The ends were cut back, 0 bases at V and 8 bases at J, with 9 bases in the middle. Germline CDR1 reads SGDLS; CDR2 reads YYNGEE. This CDR3 comprises 13 residues. The CDR3 spells CASSVARRDEQFF. In DNA, the CDR3 is TGTGCCAGCAGCGTAGCGCGGCGGGATGAGCAGTTCTTC.

The V and J genes are TRBV28 and TRBJ1-4, with 7 bases matching TRBD1. Per germline, CDR1 MDHEN and CDR2 SYDVKM. The V and J ends lost 7 bases and 11 bases, in that order; junction bases with no gene match: 10. This CDR3 is 13 amino acids long. In DNA form, the CDR3 reads TGTGCCAGCACCTGGGAGGGGGCAGGGAAACTGTTTTTT. Translated: CASTWEGAGKLFF.

The V gene is TRBV6-6, the J gene TRBJ2-3, with 11 bases lining up with TRBD2. V shed 8 bases, J shed 5 bases, and the junction held 15 bases outside the gene matches. This CDR3 spans 17 amino acids. Germline V lookup: CDR1 MNHNY, CDR2 SVGAGI (reference sequence). The DNA for the CDR3 is TGTGCCAGCGGTCGCCTAGCGGGAGGCGGGGTTAAAGATACGCAGTATTTT. Its protein product is CASGRLAGGGVKDTQYF.

The chain links TRBV30 to TRBJ2-2, with 9 bases aligning to TRBD2. Unmatched junction bases numbered 19, after V lost 0 bases and J lost 5 bases. Germline CDR1 GTSNPN, CDR2 SVGIG (reference sequence). The CDR3 sequence is 20 residues long. The CDR3 bases are TGTGCCTGGAGTGTACTGGGCGGGAGGGCCGTGAGATTGAGGACCGGGGAGCTGTTTTTT. This encodes CAWSVLGGRAVRLRTGELFF.

In this sample, this clone turned up once. The J gene is TRBJ1-5, the V gene TRBV15; 8 positions match TRBD1. V was pared by 3 bases and J by 11 bases, with 9 bases of the junction left unmatched. CDR1 and CDR2 from the germline V gene are LNHNV and YYDKDF (reference sequence). This CDR3 contains 14 residues. The DNA of the CDR3 is TGTGCCACCAGCAGGGACAGGGCCCAATTGGCCCAGCATTTT. Encoded protein: CATSRDRAQLAQHF. Complete variable domain (other parts from reference TRBV15 and TRBJ1-5): DAMVIQNPRYQVTQFGKPVTLSCSQTLNHNVMYWYQQKSSQAPKLLFHYYDKDFNNEADTPDNFQSRRPNTSFCFLDIRSPGLGDTAMYLCATSRDRAQLAQHFGDGTRLSIL.

The rearrangement links TRBV6-5 to TRBJ1-3; 8 bases are a match to TRBD1. With 8 bases clipped from V and 3 bases from J, the junction kept 3 bases outside the gene matches. The V gene's germline CDR1 is MNHEY and CDR2 SVGAGI. The CDR3 is 13 residues long. CDR3 amino acids: CASGQGGGNTIYF. The CDR3 DNA sequence: TGTGCCAGCGGACAGGGCGGTGGAAACACCATATATTTT.

The chain links TRBV6-2 or TRBV6-3 to TRBJ1-1; no definite D call. Trimming took off 0 bases at V and 1 base at J, with 9 bases between the two ends. The CDR3 has 15 amino acids. Germline CDR1 MNHEY, CDR2 SVGEGT. The CDR3 region is CASSYSIPENTEAFF. CDR3 nucleotides: TGTGCCAGCAGTTACTCGATTCCGGAGAACACTGAAGCTTTCTTT.